The subject of this entry is one T cell receptor (beta chain). This entry belongs to a study of T cell repertoires in cytomegalovirus infection. TCRdb ran MiXCR on the reads and lists one entry per CDR3 protein. The sample holds under 800,000 distinct CDR3 sequences, roughly 24% seen once. Sequenced sample: CD8+ T cells from PBMCs. The clonotype was recovered from a human donor in good health (CMV status not recorded). Some clones in this sample may be carry-over from other donors' samples.

The CDR3 region is CSATGTGELFF. CDR3 nucleotides: TGCAGCGCTACAGGGACCGGGGAGCTGTTTTTT. The chain uses TRBV29-1 and TRBJ2-2; D is perhaps TRBD1 (6 bases). V lost 7 bases and J 5 bases, leaving 8 bases between the germline ends. The CDR3 loop spans 11 amino acids. CDR1 SQVTM and CDR2 ANQGSEA come from the germline V gene.